These 11 T cell receptor beta chains originate from one sample sequenced in a study of T cell responses to AZD1222 COVID-19 vaccine. Sequencing used immunoSEQ multiplex PCR; TCRdb keeps in-frame clones, though not all of them. Seen here are tens of thousands of clones, roughly 89% observed once, and the top ten hold around 9.8%. The sequencing used peripheral blood, collected on day 0 of AZD1222 vaccination. The origin of the receptors is an adult in good health.

This clone was counted once. This chain uses TRBV28 with TRBJ2-7; D is ambiguous. The CDR3 is 15 residues long. From germline, CDR1 is MDHEN and CDR2 SYDVKM. V was clipped by 1 base and J by 5 bases, with 15 bases between them. CDR3 protein: CASSLSVPLSHEQYF. The CDR3 region has the DNA TGTGCCAGCAGTTTATCCGTACCGCTCTCTCACGAGCAGTACTTC. The whole variable domain, remainder taken from reference TRBV28 and TRBJ2-7, is DVKVTQSSRYLVKRTGEKVFLECVQDMDHENMFWYRQDPGLGLRLIYFSYDVKMKEKGDIPEGYSVSREKKERFSLILESASTNQTSMYLCASSLSVPLSHEQYFGPGTRLTVT.

V and J are TRBV19 and TRBJ1-5, with D hard to call. The V gene's germline CDR1 is LNHDA and CDR2 SQIVND (reference sequence). There are 13 residues in the CDR3. V was shortened by 3 bases and J by 9 bases, with 12 bases between the two germline ends. The CDR3 sequence is CASSIAGGGPQHF. CDR3 bases: TGTGCCAGTAGTATTGCGGGCGGCGGGCCCCAGCATTTT.

The V and J genes are TRBV23-1 and TRBJ1-1; D ambiguous. TRBV23-1 carries the ORF label, with uncertain function. Trimming removed 0 bases at V and 1 base at J, with 21 bases between. This CDR3 comprises 19 residues. Here the CDR3 DNA reads TGCGCCAGCAGTCAATCGAACATGGAATCGGCATCTCAGAACACTGAAGCTTTCTTT. Translated, it gives CASSQSNMESASQNTEAFF.

This chain links TRBV2 with TRBJ1-4; D call uncertain. V was pared by 1 base and J by 16 bases, with 13 bases between. The CDR3 spans 12 residues. CDR1 and CDR2 (germline): SNHLY, FYNNEI. The CDR3 sequence is CASSEGGKTQFF. In nucleotides, the CDR3 is TGTGCCAGCAGTGAAGGCGGGAAGACGCAGTTTTTT.

The chain carries TRBV5-1 and TRBJ2-3; D might be TRBD1 or TRBD2, each matching 6 bases. CDR1 and CDR2 (germline): SGHRS, YFSETQ. Trimming removed 2 bases from V and 4 bases from J, with 17 bases in between. The CDR3 length is 16 residues. CDR3 sequence: CASSLGVQGGADTQYF. The CDR3 region has the DNA TGCGCCAGCAGCTTAGGTGTACAGGGAGGCGCAGATACGCAGTATTTT.

The V and J genes are TRBV6-5 and TRBJ1-2, with D unresolved. Per the germline V gene, CDR1 is MNHEY and CDR2 is SVGAGI. The V end lost 0 bases, the J end lost 4 bases, and 12 bases lay between the germline ends. This CDR3 spans 15 amino acids. The CDR3 DNA sequence: TGTGCCAGCAGTTACTCATCCATCCTTCCCTATGGCTACACCTTC. It codes for CASSYSSILPYGYTF.

The rearrangement uses TRBV18 and TRBJ2-5; the D gene is possibly TRBD1 (6 bases). Germline V gene sequence: CDR1 KGHSH, CDR2 LQKENI. V dropped 4 bases and J dropped 1 base, with 16 bases sitting between them. There are 16 residues in the CDR3. Here the CDR3 reads CASSLMDSMFQETQYF. The CDR3 region has the DNA TGTGCCAGCTCACTGATGGACAGTATGTTCCAAGAGACCCAGTACTTC.

The chain carries TRBV19 and TRBJ2-7, with 10 bases fitting TRBD2. V lost 10 bases, J lost 3 bases, and 6 bases stayed unmatched. Germline values: CDR1 LNHDA, CDR2 SQIVND (reference sequence). The CDR3 is 13 amino acids. For the CDR3, the DNA is TGTGCCACGGGGCTAGCGGGGGACTACGAGCAGTACTTC. It yields the protein CATGLAGDYEQYF.

The chain recombines TRBV27 with TRBJ1-1, with D perhaps TRBD1 (5 bases). The CDR3 is 15 amino acids. Germline lookup yields CDR1 MNHEY and CDR2 SMNVEV (reference sequence). V was shortened by 1 base and J by 0 bases, with 9 bases between the two germline ends. In DNA form, the CDR3 reads TGTGCCAGCAGTTTATTAGGGGCGGTGAACACTGAAGCTTTCTTT. Translation gives CASSLLGAVNTEAFF.

In this sample, this clone turned up once. The genes are TRBV7-9 and TRBJ1-1; D perhaps matches TRBD1 (5 bases). From germline, CDR1 is SEHNR and CDR2 FQNEAQ (reference sequence). This CDR3 is built from 14 residues. The CDR3 bases are TGTGTCACTCTACCGGGACGGGCGAACACTGAAGCTTTCTTT. Translating gives CVTLPGRANTEAFF.

This chain links TRBV5-1 with TRBJ1-3; weak D call: TRBD1 (6 bases). In germline, CDR1 is SGHRS, CDR2 YFSETQ. V was pared by 0 bases and J by 3 bases, with 13 bases between. This CDR3 has 16 residues. CDR3 sequence (DNA): TGCGCCAGCAGCTTGGCCGGGGGGCGATTTGGAAACACCATATATTTT. This encodes CASSLAGGRFGNTIYF.